This paragraph reports one T cell receptor (beta chain). As processed by the authors: Reference gene primers were amplified, and this amplification served to estimate nucleated cell counts. Data came from immunoSEQ multiplex PCR; TCRdb stores just in-frame clones and leaves some out. That table furnishes V, J and clone size, whereas the DNA furnished D and trimming. The sample has 9,500 to 15,000 clones; around four fifths are singletons. Trimming took off 3 bases at V and 0 bases at J, with 11 bases between the two ends. CDR1 and CDR2 from the germline V gene are DFQATT and SNEGSKA (reference sequence). The CDR3 sequence is 14 residues long. The sample comes from a study of blood T cell repertoires in COVID-19. Across the study: Samples of COVID-19 (acute and convalescent) were obtained from the United States, Italy and Spain. Sources were T cells, B-cell-depleted T cells, or PBMCs; the material itself was cDNA or gDNA.

The chain has TRBV20-1 and TRBJ1-1; D possibly corresponds to TRBD1 (5 bases). The sample comprised peripheral blood. This clonotype was obtained from a woman aged 55-75 years with acute or convalescent COVID-19. CDR3 region: CSASYDSLNTEAFF. The CDR3 DNA sequence: TGCAGTGCTAGTTACGACAGTCTGAACACTGAAGCTTTCTTT.